The 29 T cell receptor beta chains given below trace back to one sample, sequenced in a study of spatial heterogeneity in lung cancer. Sample time point: blood at routine non-recurrence follow-up after resection. MiXCR was run by TCRdb on the 5' RACE reads, yielding one entry per CDR3 protein. The table lists roughly 30,000 distinct CDR3 sequences, about 10% of them singletons, with around 28% in the top ten. The sequenced sample was PBMCs, obtained at follow-up. Source of these receptors: a female donor with early-stage non-small cell lung cancer.

This clonotype was seen at least ten times. The J gene is TRBJ1-2, the V gene TRBV20-1, with D uncertain. The ends were cut back, 0 bases at V and 5 bases at J, with 13 bases in the middle. The germline CDR1 and CDR2 sequences are DFQATT and SNEGSKA (reference sequence). This CDR3 contains 14 residues. As DNA, the CDR3 is TGCAGTGCTAGAGATCTTAGCAGCGAGTATGGCTACACCTTC. Translated, it gives CSARDLSSEYGYTF.

This clonotype appeared many times. This sequence joins TRBV12-3 or TRBV12-4 and TRBJ2-5; 9 bases agree with TRBD2. This CDR3 is 15 amino acids long. After removal of 7 bases from V and 3 bases from J, the junction contained 9 bases not matched to a gene. For the CDR3, the DNA is TGTGCCAGCACCCGGTCACTAGCGGGTAAAGAGACCCAGTACTTC. It encodes CASTRSLAGKETQYF.

V and J are TRBV21-1 and TRBJ2-7. TRBV21-1 is a pseudogene locus. The CDR3 extends over 17 amino acids. The CDR3 region is CASSKVRTAGSSYEQYF. As DNA, the CDR3 is TGTGCCAGCAGCAAAGTTCGAACTGCCGGAAGCTCCTACGAGCAGTACTTC.

V is TRBV29-1 and J is TRBJ2-5, with 7 bases aligning to TRBD1. CDR1 SQVTM and CDR2 ANQGSEA come from the germline V gene. The CDR3 is made up of 13 amino acids. The V gene end was trimmed by 1 base and the J gene end by 6 bases; junction bases not matched to a gene: 5. This chain's CDR3 is CSVEGDRAKTQYF. The CDR3 region has the DNA TGCAGCGTTGAAGGCGACAGGGCAAAGACCCAGTACTTC.

The chain uses TRBV28 and TRBJ2-3, with a possible D match to TRBD1 (6 bases). Trimming pared 11 bases from V and 1 base from J, leaving 16 bases between. CDR3 length equals 14 residues. Germline CDR1 is MDHEN and CDR2 is SYDVKM. CDR3 protein: CASGLGAGTDTQYF. The CDR3 nucleotides are TGTGCCTCCGGGCTGGGGGCAGGCACAGATACGCAGTATTTT.

Many counts were recorded for this clonotype. The chain has TRBV9 and TRBJ1-2; tentatively, D is TRBD1 (6 bases). Germline CDR1 is SGDLS and CDR2 is YYNGEE. V was pared by 0 bases and J by 6 bases, with 12 bases between. CDR3 length: 14 amino acids. CDR3 nucleotides: TGTGCCAGCAGCGTAGCAGCACAGGGTCATGGCTACACCTTC. Translated, it gives CASSVAAQGHGYTF. The full variable domain, rest sourced from reference TRBV9 and TRBJ1-2, is DSGVTQTPKHLITATGQRVTLRCSPRSGDLSVYWYQQSLDQGLQFLIQYYNGEERAKGNILERFSAQQFPDLHSELNLSSLELGDSALYFCASSVAAQGHGYTFGSGTRLTVV.

The DNA for the CDR3 is TGTGCCAGCATCACCGGGACTAGCGGTAACGAGCAGTACTTC. This encodes CASITGTSGNEQYF. The rearrangement uses TRBV6-1 and TRBJ2-7; 11 nucleotides agree with TRBD2. CDR1 MNHNS and CDR2 SASEGT come from the germline V gene. The CDR3 is 14 residues long. The ends lost 7 bases at V and 5 bases at J; junction bases unmatched: 7.

This chain links TRBV7-8 with TRBJ2-3; D remains ambiguous. Germline-derived CDR1 and CDR2 are SGHVS and FQNEAQ. The CDR3 loop spans 13 amino acids. The V gene lost 1 base and the J gene lost 6 bases, with 8 bases spanning the gap. CDR3 loop: CASSLENWDTQYF. The CDR3, as DNA: TGTGCCAGCAGCTTAGAAAATTGGGATACGCAGTATTTT.

This clonotype was detected many times. This rearrangement joins TRBV28 to TRBJ2-7; D remains unclear. Germline lookup yields CDR1 MDHEN and CDR2 SYDVKM. The length of the CDR3 is 13 residues. V lost 3 bases to trimming and J lost 0 bases, with 6 bases between them. CDR3 in DNA: TGTGCCAGCAGTTTGGGTAACTCCTACGAGCAGTACTTC. It is translated as CASSLGNSYEQYF.

This sequence joins TRBV7-9 and TRBJ2-1; D is unclear. Trimming cost V 1 base and J 9 bases, with 7 bases left between them. Germline V lookup: CDR1 SEHNR, CDR2 FQNEAQ (reference sequence). This CDR3 is built from 12 residues. DNA for the CDR3: TGTGCCAGCAGCTTAGGGTTTGGTGAGCAGTTCTTC. Its translation: CASSLGFGEQFF.

This clonotype was detected a few times. The rearrangement uses TRBV13 and TRBJ2-1; unclear D gene. Trimming removed 4 bases at V and 6 bases at J, with 19 bases between. Looked up from germline, CDR1 is PRHDT and CDR2 is FYEKMQ (reference sequence). This CDR3 spans 16 amino acids. Here the CDR3 DNA reads TGTGCCAGCAGCTCCCGGCTCCACACGACGGGCAATGAGCAGTTCTTC. This codes for CASSSRLHTTGNEQFF.

A few counts support this clonotype. This sequence joins TRBV7-9 and TRBJ1-4; D is undetermined. The germline V and J ends were trimmed by 5 bases and 3 bases, with 10 bases remaining between them. Germline CDR1 reads SEHNR; CDR2 reads FQNEAQ (reference sequence). This CDR3 contains 14 residues. The CDR3 reads CASSNPLSNEKLFF. For the CDR3, the DNA is TGTGCCAGCAGCAACCCACTTTCTAATGAAAAACTGTTTTTT.

Only a few counts were recorded for this clonotype. The chain links TRBV7-2 to TRBJ2-6; TRBD1 matches at 7 bases. Germline V gene sequence: CDR1 SGHTA, CDR2 FQGNSA. The CDR3 is 16 residues long. V was pared by 6 bases and J by 0 bases, with 5 bases of the junction left unmatched. CDR3 in DNA: TGTGCCAGCAGGGGAAGGGGGCCCTCTGGGGCCAACGTCCTGACTTTC. This codes for CASRGRGPSGANVLTF.

At least ten counts were recorded for this clonotype. DNA for the CDR3: TGTGCCAGCAGTGTAGTCCGGGCCCACTACGAGCAGTACTTC. Protein: CASSVVRAHYEQYF. V and J are TRBV28 and TRBJ2-7; D gene uncertain. The CDR3 contains 14 residues. Germline values: CDR1 MDHEN, CDR2 SYDVKM. Trimming took 5 bases from V and 3 from J, leaving 14 bases between them.

This clonotype is classed as medium-sized. The chain combines TRBV4-2 with TRBJ2-3; TRBD2 might be the D (6 bases). CDR1 is LGHNA, CDR2 YNFKEQ, per germline. V gave up 0 bases and J gave up 0 bases, with 13 bases separating them. The CDR3 consists of 17 residues. In nucleotides, the CDR3 is TGTGCCAGCAGCCAAGATCGCGGGACGTCTAGCACAGATACGCAGTATTTT. This sequence encodes CASSQDRGTSSTDTQYF.

The table lists this clonotype with many counts. The V gene is TRBV7-9, the J gene TRBJ2-5; TRBD1 matches at 7 bases. CDR3 size: 14 residues. The trim removed 3 bases at V and 5 bases at J, leaving 6 bases unmatched. Germline V gives CDR1 SEHNR, CDR2 FQNEAQ (reference sequence). The DNA for the CDR3 is TGTGCCAGCAGCTTGACAGGGAGTGAGGAGACCCAGTACTTC. Translating gives CASSLTGSEETQYF.

This chain links TRBV2 with TRBJ2-6, with unresolved D. The CDR3 extends over 13 amino acids. The V gene's germline CDR1 is SNHLY and CDR2 FYNNEI. V lost 6 bases and J 8 bases, leaving 11 bases between the germline ends. The CDR3 DNA reads as TGTGCCAGCAGGCCCGTTTGGACCAACGTCCTGACTTTC. It translates to CASRPVWTNVLTF.

In the case of this clonotype: Being one base from a much bigger clone, this may be a read error. The gene calls are TRBV20-1 and TRBJ2-2, with TRBD2 as a possible D gene (5 bases). CDR1 DFQATT and CDR2 SNEGSKA come from the germline V gene (reference sequence). This CDR3 region has 13 residues. This CDR3 is CSGSVANTGELVF. The CDR3 DNA reads TGCAGTGGATCCGTCGCGAACACCGGGGAGCTGGTTTTT.

V and J are TRBV6-2 or TRBV6-3 and TRBJ2-1; tentatively, D is TRBD2 (6 bases). The germline V gene encodes CDR1 MNHEY and CDR2 SVGEGT. V shed 6 bases and J shed 10 bases, with 13 bases lying between them. The CDR3 length is 12 residues. For the CDR3, the DNA is TGTGCCAGCAGAAGGGAGGCGAGCGAGCAGTTCTTC. Its translation is CASRREASEQFF.

This chain joins TRBV20-1 and TRBJ1-1; the D is unclear. V lost 8 bases, J lost 3 bases, and 13 bases lay in between. This CDR3 comprises 12 residues. Germline CDR1 and CDR2: DFQATT and SNEGSKA (reference sequence). CDR3 sequence reads: CSSSPRYTEAFF. The CDR3 region has the DNA TGCAGTAGCTCCCCGCGGTACACTGAAGCTTTCTTT.

By share of the sample, this clonotype is medium-sized. This sequence joins TRBV4-3 and TRBJ2-5; 7 nucleotides line up with TRBD2. The CDR3 contains 15 residues. Trimming took 0 bases from V and 3 from J; bases not matched to a gene: 4. Germline V CDR1 and CDR2: LGHNA, YSLEER. CDR3 region: CASSQEWLAEETQYF. The CDR3 DNA reads TGCGCCAGCAGCCAAGAGTGGCTAGCGGAAGAGACCCAGTACTTC.

The CDR3 here is CASSLDRAAGELFF. CDR3 in DNA: TGTGCCAGCTCGTTGGACAGGGCCGCCGGGGAGCTGTTTTTT. The J gene is TRBJ2-2, the V gene TRBV18, with TRBD1 matching over 8 bases. Germline V gives CDR1 KGHSH, CDR2 LQKENI. The CDR3 has 14 residues. Trimming removed 6 bases from V and 6 bases from J; junction bases left unmatched: 6. The entire variable domain, with the rest obtained from reference TRBV18 and TRBJ2-2, is as follows: NAGVMQNPRHLVRRRGQEARLRCSPMKGHSHVYWYRQLPEEGLKFMVYLQKENIIDESGMPKERFSAEFPKEGPSILRIQQVVRGDSAAYFCASSLDRAAGELFFGEGSRLTVL.

J is TRBJ2-3 and V is TRBV5-4; 8 nucleotides match TRBD2. CDR1 SGHNT and CDR2 YYREEE come from the germline V gene (reference sequence). The CDR3 is 15 residues long. J gave up 4 bases and V 4 bases, and 8 bases lay outside the gene matches. The CDR3 DNA sequence: TGTGCCAGCAGCAAAATAGCGGGGCGCTCAGATACGCAGTATTTT. Translated, it gives CASSKIAGRSDTQYF. The whole variable domain, remainder taken from reference TRBV5-4 and TRBJ2-3, is ETGVTQSPTHLIKTRGQQVTLRCSSQSGHNTVSWYQQALGQGPQFIFQYYREEENGRGNFPPRFSGLQFPNYSSELNVNALELDDSALYLCASSKIAGRSDTQYFGPGTRLTVL.

This clonotype was detected ten times or more. V is TRBV7-3 and J is TRBJ2-3, with D perhaps being TRBD1 or TRBD2 (6 bases each). V gave up 5 bases and J gave up 6 bases, with 12 bases separating them. The CDR3 runs to 13 residues. Looked up from germline, CDR1 is SGHTA and CDR2 is FQGTGA. The CDR3 nucleotides read TGTGCCAGCAGCCCGATCGGGGGCGATACGCAGTATTTT. It specifies CASSPIGGDTQYF.

This clonotype was found many times. J is TRBJ2-7 and V is TRBV28, with 11 bases aligning to TRBD2. CDR1 and CDR2 from the germline V gene are MDHEN and SYDVKM. This CDR3 region has 15 residues. Trimming took 6 bases from V and 3 from J; bases not matched to a gene: 7. The CDR3 DNA is TGTGCCAGCAGCTTAACCGGGACTAGCGGCTACGAGCAGTACTTC. The encoded protein is CASSLTGTSGYEQYF.

This clonotype was found many times. The CDR3 sequence is CASSSRQGYTGELFF. CDR3 nucleotides: TGTGCCAGCAGTTCCCGACAGGGATACACCGGGGAGCTGTTTTTT. The J gene is TRBJ2-2, the V gene TRBV28; 7 bases agree with TRBD1. V was pared by 4 bases and J by 3 bases, with 5 bases of the junction left unmatched. CDR1 and CDR2 (germline): MDHEN, SYDVKM. This CDR3 spans 15 amino acids.

Note on this clonotype: At one end the junction does not follow the germline gene, possibly because of a read error. In nucleotides, the CDR3 is TGTGCCAGCAGCTCCTCAGGGGGGTACGGTGAAGCTATCTTT. This gives the protein CASSSSGGYGEAIF. The chain has TRBV7-9 and TRBJ1-1; 7 positions agree with TRBD1. Germline V gives CDR1 SEHNR, CDR2 FQNEAQ (reference sequence). The CDR3 totals 14 residues.

The table lists this clonotype with many counts. The chain combines TRBV7-6 with TRBJ1-3, with D possibly matching TRBD1 (6 bases). Germline lookup yields CDR1 SGHVS and CDR2 FNYEAQ. V lost 4 bases and J 0 bases, leaving 13 bases between the germline ends. The CDR3 loop spans 16 amino acids. The CDR3 is CASSSLRDTSGNTIYF. In DNA, the CDR3 is TGTGCCAGCAGCTCCCTTCGGGACACCTCTGGAAACACCATATATTTT. Full variable domain (missing parts from reference TRBV7-6 and TRBJ1-3): GAGVSQSPRYKVTKRGQDVALRCDPISGHVSLYWYRQALGQGPEFLTYFNYEAQQDKSGLPNDRFSAERPEGSISTLTIQRTEQRDSAMYRCASSSLRDTSGNTIYFGEGSWLTVV.

CDR3 residues: CASSYGLAGDTDTQYF. The CDR3 DNA reads as TGTGCCAGCAGTTACGGGCTAGCGGGGGACACAGATACGCAGTATTTT. This chain connects TRBV6-6 to TRBJ2-3, with 10 positions matching TRBD2. CDR3 length: 16 amino acids. After removal of 2 bases from V and 2 bases from J, the junction contained 4 bases not matched to a gene. From germline, CDR1 is MNHNY and CDR2 SVGAGI (reference sequence).